One sample yielded the 22 T cell receptor beta chains listed below, sequenced in a study of cytomegalovirus exposure and HLA in healthy donors. Libraries were prepared by immunoSEQ multiplex PCR; TCRdb keeps only in-frame clonotypes and omits some of them. The sample yields 250,000 to 300,000 clones, 90% seen once. Sequenced material: PBMCs. These receptors originate from a woman between 18 and 29 years old in good health and CMV-seronegative.

The genes are TRBV7-8 and TRBJ1-4; no firm D call. Germline V gene data show CDR1 as SGHVS and CDR2 as FQNEAQ. This CDR3 contains 17 residues. Trimming left V 5 bases short and J 1 base short, with 17 bases between. CDR3 loop: CASSPTGIVQTNEKLFF. The CDR3 DNA is TGTGCCAGCAGCCCGACGGGGATTGTCCAAACTAATGAAAAACTGTTTTTT.

The genes are TRBV5-1 and TRBJ2-7; 7 positions match TRBD1. There are 14 residues in the CDR3. V gave up 4 bases and J gave up 3 bases; unmatched junction bases: 7. Germline values: CDR1 SGHRS, CDR2 YFSETQ. CDR3 loop: CASSPGQNFYEQYF. The CDR3, as DNA: TGCGCCAGCAGCCCGGGACAGAACTTCTACGAGCAGTACTTC.

This sequence joins TRBV7-9 and TRBJ1-6, with D hard to call. CDR1 and CDR2 (germline): SEHNR, FQNEAQ (reference sequence). V was cut by 2 bases and J by 6 bases, with 17 bases left in between. The CDR3 runs 17 residues. The CDR3 DNA sequence: TGTGCCAGCAGCTTACCCCAACGTGGTGGGCCTAATTCACCCCTCCACTTT. Amino acids: CASSLPQRGGPNSPLHF.

The V and J genes are TRBV11-3 and TRBJ2-3, with a possible D match to TRBD2 (5 bases). V shed 3 bases and J shed 5 bases, with 9 bases lying between them. The CDR3 spans 13 residues. Germline CDR1 SGHNT, CDR2 YENEEA. As DNA, the CDR3 is TGTGCCAGCAGCTTGTCTAGCCAAGATACGCAGTATTTT. This sequence encodes CASSLSSQDTQYF.

A few counts support this clone. The CDR3 loop is CASSDRDQHF. CDR3 coding DNA: TGTGCCAGCAGTGACCGGGACCAGCATTTT. This sequence joins TRBV6-5 and TRBJ1-5; no reliable D call. Trimming left V 5 bases short and J 12 bases short, with 8 bases between. There are 10 residues in the CDR3. CDR1 and CDR2 (germline): MNHEY, SVGAGI.

The CDR3 reads CASSQGGGGSNEQFF. The CDR3 nucleotides read TGTGCCAGCAGCCAAGGGGGTGGGGGATCCAATGAGCAGTTCTTC. The chain employs TRBV6-5 and TRBJ2-1; possible D gene TRBD1, 6 bases. The CDR3 spans 15 residues. Trimming removed 6 bases at V and 6 bases at J, with 18 bases between. Germline assignment: CDR1 MNHEY and CDR2 SVGAGI.

With regard to this clone: This CDR3 is also generated by other DNA sequences in the sample. The chain recombines TRBV6-5 with TRBJ2-7; perhaps TRBD1 as D (5 bases). Germline-derived CDR1 and CDR2 are MNHEY and SVGAGI. This CDR3 spans 13 amino acids. The V gene lost 5 bases and the J gene lost 3 bases, with 11 bases spanning the gap. For the CDR3, the DNA is TGTGCCAGCAGTCGCACAGGAAGCTACGAGCAGTACTTC. This codes for CASSRTGSYEQYF.

The chain combines TRBV11-2 with TRBJ2-1; TRBD2 agrees at 12 bases. J lost 9 bases, V lost 5 bases, and 8 bases had no gene match. CDR3 size: 15 residues. Germline V gene data show CDR1 as SGHAT and CDR2 as FQNNGV. CDR3 residues: CASSALAGGPGEQFF. In DNA, the CDR3 is TGTGCCAGCAGCGCCCTAGCGGGGGGGCCAGGTGAGCAGTTCTTC.

The CDR3 nucleotides read TGTGCCAGCAGTGAACCTCGCGATCCACCCCTCCACTTT. Translation gives CASSEPRDPPLHF. This chain uses TRBV6-1 with TRBJ1-6; no definite D call. The germline V and J ends were trimmed by 2 bases and 11 bases, with 10 bases remaining between them. Germline-derived CDR1 and CDR2 are MNHNS and SASEGT. The CDR3 sequence is 13 residues long.

This clone was detected only a few times. V is TRBV4-2 and J is TRBJ1-5; 7 bases agree with TRBD1. Germline CDR1 and CDR2: LGHNA and YNFKEQ. V was clipped by 1 base and J by 2 bases; unmatched bases: 5. The CDR3 covers 16 residues. This CDR3 reads CASSQVTGVGNQPQHF. DNA of the CDR3: TGTGCCAGCAGCCAAGTTACAGGGGTGGGCAATCAGCCCCAGCATTTT.

J is TRBJ1-4 and V is TRBV6-5, with 7 bases that match TRBD1. Germline V lookup: CDR1 MNHEY, CDR2 SVGAGI. This CDR3 contains 14 residues. The trim removed 4 bases at V and 3 bases at J, leaving 2 bases unmatched. This CDR3 reads CASSFTGANEKLFF. DNA of the CDR3: TGTGCCAGCAGTTTTACAGGGGCTAATGAAAAACTGTTTTTT.

The V and J genes are TRBV6-5 and TRBJ2-2; 8 bases fit TRBD1. The V segment lost 6 bases and the J segment 5 bases; nucleotides outside the gene matches: 8. The V gene's germline CDR1 is MNHEY and CDR2 SVGAGI. The CDR3 is 15 residues long. Here the CDR3 reads CASREDRVFTGELFF. In nucleotides, the CDR3 is TGTGCCAGCAGAGAGGACAGGGTGTTTACCGGGGAGCTGTTTTTT.

V gene TRBV9 combines with J gene TRBJ1-6; D not certain. Trimming pared 0 bases from V and 8 bases from J, leaving 12 bases between. Germline CDR1 reads SGDLS; CDR2 reads YYNGEE. The CDR3 is 15 amino acids. In DNA form, the CDR3 reads TGTGCCAGCAGCGTAGAAGCCCCCCCGGATTCACCCCTCCACTTT. It translates to CASSVEAPPDSPLHF.

The V call is TRBV6-5, the J call TRBJ2-3; D might be TRBD2 (6 bases). V lost 10 bases to trimming and J lost 4 bases, with 18 bases between them. Germline-derived CDR1 and CDR2 are MNHEY and SVGAGI. The CDR3 loop spans 14 amino acids. CDR3 region: CATHTGGRADTQYF. In DNA, the CDR3 is TGTGCCACACATACCGGGGGTAGGGCAGATACGCAGTATTTT.

The chain joins TRBV19 to TRBJ1-5, with a possible D match to TRBD1 (6 bases). The CDR3 is 15 amino acids. Trimming took 4 bases from V and 2 from J, leaving 12 bases between them. Germline CDR1 is LNHDA and CDR2 is SQIVND (reference sequence). The CDR3 bases are TGTGCCAGTAGTACCGACCGACAGGGCAATCAGCCCCAGCATTTT. Translating gives CASSTDRQGNQPQHF.

The chain employs TRBV18 and TRBJ2-1, with 10 bases fitting TRBD2. Germline V gene data show CDR1 as KGHSH and CDR2 as LQKENI. The junction had 12 bases not matched to a gene; V was cut back by 3 bases and J by 7 bases. The CDR3 sequence is 17 residues long. The CDR3 bases are TGTGCCAGCTCACCCTACGTGGCCACTAGCGGGGAAAATGAGCAGTTCTTC. This encodes CASSPYVATSGENEQFF.

The CDR3, as DNA: TGTGCCAGCAGTTCCACCGGGACAGGGGTCGAGCAGTACGTC. It encodes CASSSTGTGVEQYV. The V gene is TRBV6-6, the J gene TRBJ2-7; 10 nucleotides match TRBD1. The V gene end was trimmed by 4 bases and the J gene end by 6 bases; junction bases not matched to a gene: 6. Germline CDR1 and CDR2: MNHNY and SVGAGI (reference sequence). The CDR3 runs to 14 residues.

DNA of the CDR3: TGTGCCAGCAGTTACTCTCGGGAGGGGGAGCAGTACGTC. The encoded protein is CASSYSREGEQYV. The chain carries TRBV6-6 and TRBJ2-7, with 8 bases lining up with TRBD2. V lost 0 bases to trimming and J lost 7 bases; unmatched junction nucleotides: 2. CDR3 size: 13 residues. Germline-derived CDR1 and CDR2 are MNHNY and SVGAGI (reference sequence).

The chain has TRBV5-5 and TRBJ2-7, with 7 bases lining up with TRBD1. V lost 4 bases, J lost 2 bases, and 12 bases stayed unmatched. The CDR3 consists of 16 residues. Per the germline V gene, CDR1 is SGHKS and CDR2 is YYEKEE (reference sequence). In nucleotides, the CDR3 is TGTGCCAGCAGCCGGATGCCCGGGACAGACACCTACGAGCAGTACTTC. It specifies CASSRMPGTDTYEQYF.

The J gene is TRBJ2-7, the V gene TRBV27, with D possibly TRBD1 on 6 matching bases. Germline CDR1 and CDR2: MNHEY and SMNVEV (reference sequence). The CDR3 runs to 14 residues. Trimming left V 5 bases short and J 2 bases short, with 13 bases between. The CDR3 here is CASSPTGSTYEQYV. The CDR3 DNA follows: TGTGCCAGCAGTCCCACAGGGTCGACCTACGAGCAGTACGTC.

The rearrangement links TRBV2 to TRBJ2-3, with D perhaps TRBD2 (6 bases). Germline-derived CDR1 and CDR2 are SNHLY and FYNNEI. V dropped 9 bases and J dropped 2 bases, with 12 bases sitting between them. The CDR3 loop spans 13 amino acids. In DNA form, the CDR3 reads TGTGCCAGGGGGACTCAAAACACAGATACGCAGTATTTT. Translated, it gives CARGTQNTDTQYF.

J is TRBJ2-1 and V is TRBV27; 9 nucleotides match TRBD2. The CDR3 is 15 residues long. After removal of 1 base from V and 10 bases from J, the junction contained 8 bases not matched to a gene. Germline V gene data show CDR1 as MNHEY and CDR2 as SMNVEV (reference sequence). Here the CDR3 DNA reads TGTGCCAGCAGTTTATTGCGGGGGGGACCCAGGGAGCAGTTCTTC. Amino acids: CASSLLRGGPREQFF.